Given below is one T cell receptor (beta chain) in context. Sequenced by immunoSEQ multiplex PCR; TCRdb stores in-frame clones only, minus some. In the table there are approximately 170,000 clones, 88% of which are singletons. Membership in each cohort depended on participant-reported clinical history. The study counted Cohort 3 donors as recovered given two negative PCRs, clearance, or symptom resolution. The data derive from a study of blood T cell repertoires in COVID-19. About the study: The origin of the acute and convalescent COVID-19 samples was the United States, Italy and Spain. Nucleic acid was either cDNA or gDNA, and it came from T cells, B-cell-depleted T cells, or PBMCs.

In germline, CDR1 is LNHDA, CDR2 SQIVND (reference sequence). There are 17 residues in the CDR3. V gave up 1 base and J gave up 3 bases, with 18 bases separating them. The gene calls are TRBV19 and TRBJ1-2, with D unresolved. The clonotype originates from a woman between 18 and 29 years old who had recovered from COVID-19. Sequenced: PBMCs or T cells enriched from blood (not recorded which). This CDR3 is CASSIAGSGLIDYGYTF. CDR3 DNA: TGTGCCAGTAGTATAGCTGGCAGCGGCTTGATAGACTATGGCTACACCTTC.